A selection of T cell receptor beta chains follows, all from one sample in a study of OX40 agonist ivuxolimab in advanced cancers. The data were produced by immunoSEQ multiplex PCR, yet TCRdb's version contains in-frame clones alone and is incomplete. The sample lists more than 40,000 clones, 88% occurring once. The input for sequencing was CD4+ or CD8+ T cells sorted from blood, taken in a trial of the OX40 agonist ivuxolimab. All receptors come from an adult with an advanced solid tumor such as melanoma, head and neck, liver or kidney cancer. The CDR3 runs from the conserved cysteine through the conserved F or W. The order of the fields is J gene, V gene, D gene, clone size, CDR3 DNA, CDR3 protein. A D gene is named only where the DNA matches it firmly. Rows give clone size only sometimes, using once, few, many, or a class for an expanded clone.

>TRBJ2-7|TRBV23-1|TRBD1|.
TGCGCCAGCAGTCCCCCAAATTACAGGGGTTATACCTACGAGCAGTACTTC
CASSPPNYRGYTYEQYF
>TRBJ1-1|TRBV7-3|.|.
TGTGCCAGCAAGGGAGACGCCATGAACACTGAAGCTTTCTTT
CASKGDAMNTEAFF
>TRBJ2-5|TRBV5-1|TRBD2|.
TGCGCCAGCAGCATCGGACTAGCGGGAGAAGAGACCCAGTACTTC
CASSIGLAGEETQYF
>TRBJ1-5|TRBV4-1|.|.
TGCGCCAGCAGCCAAGAGGGGATAAATAGCAATCAGCCCCAGCATTTT
CASSQEGINSNQPQHF
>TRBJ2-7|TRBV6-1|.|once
TGTGCCAGCAGTGACGGGGGTACAGTGAGTTACGAGCAGTACTTC
CASSDGGTVSYEQYF
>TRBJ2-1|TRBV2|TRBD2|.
TGTGCCAGCAGTGAAAGGTCTAGCGGGAGTCATGAGCAGTTCTTC
CASSERSSGSHEQFF
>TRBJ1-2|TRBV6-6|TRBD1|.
TGTGCCAGCAGTCAACCAGGGGGCCGTGGCTACACCTTC
CASSQPGGRGYTF
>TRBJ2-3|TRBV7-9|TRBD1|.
TGTGCCAGCAGCTTAGGCCGGGACAGTCTCACAGATACGCAGTATTTT
CASSLGRDSLTDTQYF
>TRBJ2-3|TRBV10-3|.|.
TGTGCCATCAGTGAGTCGTCCCCTAGGGGAGTAAGAGATACGCAGTATTTT
CAISESSPRGVRDTQYF
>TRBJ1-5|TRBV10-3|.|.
TGTGCCATCAGCCGGGACAAATATAGCAATCAGCCCCAGCATTTT
CAISRDKYSNQPQHF
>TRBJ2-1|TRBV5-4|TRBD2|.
TGTGCCAGCAGCCCCACGGGACTAGCGGGCGATGAGCAGTTCTTC
CASSPTGLAGDEQFF
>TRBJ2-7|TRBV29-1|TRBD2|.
TGCAGCGTCCAAGGACTAGCGGGAGTCACCGAGCAGTACTTC
CSVQGLAGVTEQYF
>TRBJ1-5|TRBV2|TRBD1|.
TGTGCCAGCACCCTTACAGGGGGCGACAGCCAGCCCCAGCATTTT
CASTLTGGDSQPQHF
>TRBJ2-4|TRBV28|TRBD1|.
TGTGCCACCAAGGACAGGGGGCGGCACATTCAGTACTTC
CATKDRGRHIQYF
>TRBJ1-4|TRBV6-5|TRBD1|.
TGTGCCACCAAGTCCGGGACAGGGTTCCATGAAAAACTGTTTTTT
CATKSGTGFHEKLFF
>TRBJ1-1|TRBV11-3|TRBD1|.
TGTGCCAGCAGCCGGGGACAGGGAGTAGCTTTCTTT
CASSRGQGVAFF
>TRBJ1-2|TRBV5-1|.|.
TGCGCCAGCAGCCTGACCGTCGAGCAGAGCTACACCTTC
CASSLTVEQSYTF
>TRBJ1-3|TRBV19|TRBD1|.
TGTGCCAGTAGTACCCGGGACAGCCGCTCTGGAAACACCACATATTTT
CASSTRDSRSGNTTYF
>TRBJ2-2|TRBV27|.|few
TGTGCCATCTTGGGACAGAACACCGGGGAGCTGTTTTTT
CAILGQNTGELFF
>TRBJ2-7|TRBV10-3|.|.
TGTGCCATCAGTGACTACAGGGACGCCTACGAGCAGTACTTC
CAISDYRDAYEQYF
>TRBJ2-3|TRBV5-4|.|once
TGTGCCGGCACTAATAGGTCGGGCACAGATACGCAGTATTTT
CAGTNRSGTDTQYF
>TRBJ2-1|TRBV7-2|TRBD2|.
TGTGCCAGCAGCTTAGTGAGACTAGCGGTCTACAATGAGCAGTTCTTC
CASSLVRLAVYNEQFF
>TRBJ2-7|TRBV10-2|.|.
TGCGCCAGCAGCCTTCAAGGACAGCGGCCCTACGAGCAGTACTTC
CASSLQGQRPYEQYF
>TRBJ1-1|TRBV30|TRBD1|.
TGTGCCTCCTCAGGGGGCTGGAGTGAAGCTTTCTTT
CASSGGWSEAFF
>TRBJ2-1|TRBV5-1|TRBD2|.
TGCGCCAGCAGCTCGCCTCTAATAGCGGGAAACAATGAGCAGTTCTTC
CASSSPLIAGNNEQFF
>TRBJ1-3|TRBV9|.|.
TGTGCCAGCAGCTCATCAGGAGGGACTGGAAACACCATATATTTT
CASSSSGGTGNTIYF
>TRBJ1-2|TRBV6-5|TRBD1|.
TGTGCCAGCAGTGCGGACAGGGCCTCCTATGGCTACACCTTC
CASSADRASYGYTF
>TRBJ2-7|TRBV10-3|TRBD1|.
TGTGCCATCAGTGATAAGGGACAGGGGGCCTACGAGCAGTACTTC
CAISDKGQGAYEQYF
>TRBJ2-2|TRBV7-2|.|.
TGTGCCAGCAGCCTCCCGAGACTGTGGACCGGGGAGCTGTTTTTT
CASSLPRLWTGELFF
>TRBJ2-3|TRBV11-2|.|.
TGTGCCAGCAGCTTATGGGACACAACTTCTAGCACAGATACGCAGTATTTT
CASSLWDTTSSTDTQYF
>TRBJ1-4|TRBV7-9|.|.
TGTGCCAGCAGCTTTACCGGTGATGAAAAACTGTTTTTT
CASSFTGDEKLFF
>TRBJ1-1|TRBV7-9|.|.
TGTGCCAGCAGCTTAGTGGGAAACACTGAAGCTTTCTTT
CASSLVGNTEAFF
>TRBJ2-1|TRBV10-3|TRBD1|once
TGTGCCATCAGTGAGCCTGGGGGACAGGGTGGACATGAGCAGTTCTTC
CAISEPGGQGGHEQFF
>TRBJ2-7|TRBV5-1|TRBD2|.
TGCGCCAGCAGCGGGAGGGGACTAGCTGTGTACGAGCAGTACTTC
CASSGRGLAVYEQYF
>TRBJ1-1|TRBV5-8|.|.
TGTGCCAGCAGCCCTTTAATAATGAACACTGAAGCTTTCTTT
CASSPLIMNTEAFF
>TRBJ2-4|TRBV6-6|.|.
TGTGCCAGCACCTCCCGGGGGTATGAGGACATTCAGTACTTC
CASTSRGYEDIQYF
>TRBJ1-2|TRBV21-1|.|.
TGTGCCAGCAGCAGGGACGGGCTAAACTATGGCTACACCTTC
CASSRDGLNYGYTF
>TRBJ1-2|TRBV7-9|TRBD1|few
TGTGCCAGCAGCCCGCAGGGGGACTATGGCTACACCTTC
CASSPQGDYGYTF
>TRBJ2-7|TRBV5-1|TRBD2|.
TGCGCCAGCAGGCCCGGGACTAACTACGAGCAGTACTTC
CASRPGTNYEQYF
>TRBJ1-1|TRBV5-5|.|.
TGTGCCAGCAGCTTCGTTGACGACACTGAAGCTTTCTTT
CASSFVDDTEAFF
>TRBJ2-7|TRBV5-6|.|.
TGTGCCAGCGGGCGGGCCTCCTACGAGCAGTACTTC
CASGRASYEQYF
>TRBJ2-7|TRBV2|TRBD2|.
TGTGCCAGCAGTGAGGCGGGGGTTGTGGCCGAGCAGTACTTC
CASSEAGVVAEQYF
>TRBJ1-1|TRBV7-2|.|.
TGTGCCAGCAGCAGAGAGGGAGACACTGAAGCTTTCTTT
CASSREGDTEAFF
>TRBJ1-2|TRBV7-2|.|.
TGTGCCAGCAGCGACAAGACAGGACTCTATGGCTACACCTTC
CASSDKTGLYGYTF
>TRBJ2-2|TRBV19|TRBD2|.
TGTGCCAGTAGGCGACTAGCGGGAGAGAACACCGGGGAGCTGTTTTTT
CASRRLAGENTGELFF
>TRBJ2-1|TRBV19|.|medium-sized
TGTGCCAGTCTGTCCTACAATGAGCAGTTCTTC
CASLSYNEQFF
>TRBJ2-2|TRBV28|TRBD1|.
TGTGCCAGCAATCCCGGACAGGGTTTGAACGGGGAGCTGTTTTTT
CASNPGQGLNGELFF
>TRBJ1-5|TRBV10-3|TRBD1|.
TGTGCCACCGGGGACAGGAATAGCAATCAGCCCCAGCATTTT
CATGDRNSNQPQHF
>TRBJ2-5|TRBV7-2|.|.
TGTGCCAGCAGCTTCAACCCCGGGGAGACCCAGTACTTC
CASSFNPGETQYF
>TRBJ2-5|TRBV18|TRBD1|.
TGTGCCAGCTCAAGGGACAGGGTCAGTAGGGAGACCCAGTACTTC
CASSRDRVSRETQYF
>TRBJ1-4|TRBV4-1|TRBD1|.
TGCGCCAGCAGCCAAGATACGACAGGGCGCTATGAAAAACTGTTTTTT
CASSQDTTGRYEKLFF
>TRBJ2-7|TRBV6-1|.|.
TGTGCCAGCAGTGAAGCAGGGCGGTCCTACGAGCAGTACTTC
CASSEAGRSYEQYF
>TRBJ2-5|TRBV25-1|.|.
TGTGCCAGCAGTGATGGAGCGGGAGAGACCCAGTACTTC
CASSDGAGETQYF
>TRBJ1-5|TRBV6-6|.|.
TGTGCCAGCAGATCCTGGCAGGATAGCAATCAGCCCCAGCATTTT
CASRSWQDSNQPQHF
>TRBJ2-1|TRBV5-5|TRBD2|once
TGTGCCAGCAGCTTGTTAGCGGGGAGTTCTCACAATGAGCAGTTCTTC
CASSLLAGSSHNEQFF
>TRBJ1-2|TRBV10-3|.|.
TGTGCCATCAGCACCGGGACGGCCTTGTTTGACTACACCTTC
CAISTGTALFDYTF
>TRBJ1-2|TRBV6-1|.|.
TGTGCCAGCAGTGATTCCAGGACCTATGGCTACACCTTC
CASSDSRTYGYTF
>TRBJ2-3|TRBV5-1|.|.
TGCGCCAGCAACTCCCAGACCGGAGAGAGCACAGATACGCAGTATTTT
CASNSQTGESTDTQYF
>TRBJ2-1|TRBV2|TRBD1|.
TGTGCCAGCACTGAATTTGGACAGGGGGTATACAATGAGCAGTTCTTC
CASTEFGQGVYNEQFF